Listed below are T cell receptor beta chains from one sample, sequenced in a study of vaccination and CD4 T cells after COVID-19. TCRdb analysed the PCR reads with MiXCR anew, one entry per CDR3 protein. The table lists under 4,000 distinct CDR3 sequences, around 17% of them singletons. No antigen has been assigned to these receptors. Sample: CD4+ T cells from blood, cultured in vitro. The receptors were sampled from a human donor who had recovered from COVID-19. Both conserved end residues are trimmed from each CDR3. Some rows have no size entry. The others give once, few or many, or a class for an expanded clone.

v_call: TRBV18; clone_size: -; j_call: TRBJ2-7; cdr3_aa: ASSPNPGGYEQY
v_call: TRBV6-1; clone_size: -; j_call: TRBJ2-5; cdr3_aa: ASRRGGGETQY
v_call: TRBV12-3/TRBV12-4; clone_size: few; j_call: TRBJ2-7; cdr3_aa: ASSYRVSSEQY
v_call: TRBV5-1; clone_size: medium-sized; j_call: TRBJ1-2; cdr3_aa: ASSLGDRAGGYT
v_call: TRBV12-3/TRBV12-4; clone_size: few; j_call: TRBJ1-2; cdr3_aa: ASSFLDRVYGYT
v_call: TRBV5-1; clone_size: few; j_call: TRBJ2-3; cdr3_aa: ASSLSQPSGTDTQY
v_call: TRBV20-1; clone_size: -; j_call: TRBJ2-3; cdr3_aa: SAFREGGRTDTQY
v_call: TRBV5-4; clone_size: few; j_call: TRBJ1-1; cdr3_aa: ASNKGLGTEAF
v_call: TRBV5-1; clone_size: -; j_call: TRBJ1-2; cdr3_aa: ASSLAPTGNYGYT
v_call: TRBV30; clone_size: -; j_call: TRBJ2-3; cdr3_aa: AWSVQDVDTQY
v_call: TRBV19; clone_size: few; j_call: TRBJ1-5; cdr3_aa: ASSINSGQGGHQPQH
v_call: TRBV9; clone_size: few; j_call: TRBJ2-3; cdr3_aa: ASSVEAGGPDTQY
v_call: TRBV5-5; clone_size: -; j_call: TRBJ1-5; cdr3_aa: ASRAWDSGQPQH
v_call: TRBV2; clone_size: hyperexpanded; j_call: TRBJ2-7; cdr3_aa: ASSPLAGPRQY
v_call: TRBV30; clone_size: medium-sized; j_call: TRBJ2-3; cdr3_aa: AWGLADTQY
v_call: TRBV24-1; clone_size: medium-sized; j_call: TRBJ2-5; cdr3_aa: APRWSAGETQY
v_call: TRBV7-9; clone_size: -; j_call: TRBJ1-4; cdr3_aa: ASSSGTGGVAVNEKLF
v_call: TRBV18; clone_size: few; j_call: TRBJ1-2; cdr3_aa: ASSPVGQEGYGYT
v_call: TRBV9; clone_size: few; j_call: TRBJ1-2; cdr3_aa: ASSVEEGLGYGYT
v_call: TRBV10-3; clone_size: -; j_call: TRBJ2-1; cdr3_aa: AISESSGGGDNEQF
v_call: TRBV6-5; clone_size: medium-sized; j_call: TRBJ2-7; cdr3_aa: ASSYQVNSYEQY
v_call: TRBV6-1; clone_size: medium-sized; j_call: TRBJ1-2; cdr3_aa: ASMSRGLGYT
v_call: TRBV20-1; clone_size: medium-sized; j_call: TRBJ2-3; cdr3_aa: SAPSPWRAGDTQY
v_call: TRBV20-1; clone_size: large; j_call: TRBJ1-4; cdr3_aa: SAGQEKLF
v_call: TRBV5-5; clone_size: few; j_call: TRBJ1-2; cdr3_aa: ASSLERLGNYGYT
v_call: TRBV7-2; clone_size: -; j_call: TRBJ2-7; cdr3_aa: ASSLPSQYEQY
v_call: TRBV11-2; clone_size: medium-sized; j_call: TRBJ1-6; cdr3_aa: ASSLGTDSPLH
v_call: TRBV12-5; clone_size: few; j_call: TRBJ1-1; cdr3_aa: ASGVDTEAF
v_call: TRBV20-1; clone_size: few; j_call: TRBJ1-1; cdr3_aa: SATTPSNTEAF
v_call: TRBV6-1; clone_size: -; j_call: TRBJ1-4; cdr3_aa: ASSERPGQGGEKLF
v_call: TRBV5-4; clone_size: few; j_call: TRBJ2-7; cdr3_aa: ASSLDFKDEQY
v_call: TRBV15; clone_size: few; j_call: TRBJ2-3; cdr3_aa: ATSRTTGSGTDTQY
v_call: TRBV20-1; clone_size: few; j_call: TRBJ2-7; cdr3_aa: SASPQSEQY
v_call: TRBV30; clone_size: medium-sized; j_call: TRBJ1-6; cdr3_aa: AWSGTVRYNSPLH
v_call: TRBV30; clone_size: -; j_call: TRBJ2-5; cdr3_aa: AWSVGGAGWETQY
v_call: TRBV6-1; clone_size: -; j_call: TRBJ2-1; cdr3_aa: ASSSDRRGEQF
v_call: TRBV6-1; clone_size: -; j_call: TRBJ2-7; cdr3_aa: ASKRSGEQY
v_call: TRBV11-1; clone_size: -; j_call: TRBJ1-2; cdr3_aa: ASSPGGTYGYT
v_call: TRBV11-1; clone_size: few; j_call: TRBJ2-7; cdr3_aa: ASSLNTYAYEQY
v_call: TRBV10-1; clone_size: few; j_call: TRBJ2-1; cdr3_aa: ASSWLAGGDEQF
v_call: TRBV18; clone_size: few; j_call: TRBJ1-1; cdr3_aa: ASSSGTGSVEAF